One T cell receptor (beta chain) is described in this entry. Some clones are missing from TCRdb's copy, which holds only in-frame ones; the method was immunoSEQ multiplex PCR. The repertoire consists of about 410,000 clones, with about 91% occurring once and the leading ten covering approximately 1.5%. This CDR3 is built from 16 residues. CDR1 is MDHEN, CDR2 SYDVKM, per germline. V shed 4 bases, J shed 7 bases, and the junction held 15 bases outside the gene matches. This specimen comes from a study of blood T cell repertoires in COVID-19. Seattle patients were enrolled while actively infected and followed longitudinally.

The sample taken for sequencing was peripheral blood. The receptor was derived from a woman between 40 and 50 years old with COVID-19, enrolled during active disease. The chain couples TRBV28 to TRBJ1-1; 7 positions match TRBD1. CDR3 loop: CASSSTPGGGSVEAFF. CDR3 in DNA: TGTGCCAGCAGTTCGACCCCAGGGGGAGGAAGCGTTGAAGCTTTCTTT.